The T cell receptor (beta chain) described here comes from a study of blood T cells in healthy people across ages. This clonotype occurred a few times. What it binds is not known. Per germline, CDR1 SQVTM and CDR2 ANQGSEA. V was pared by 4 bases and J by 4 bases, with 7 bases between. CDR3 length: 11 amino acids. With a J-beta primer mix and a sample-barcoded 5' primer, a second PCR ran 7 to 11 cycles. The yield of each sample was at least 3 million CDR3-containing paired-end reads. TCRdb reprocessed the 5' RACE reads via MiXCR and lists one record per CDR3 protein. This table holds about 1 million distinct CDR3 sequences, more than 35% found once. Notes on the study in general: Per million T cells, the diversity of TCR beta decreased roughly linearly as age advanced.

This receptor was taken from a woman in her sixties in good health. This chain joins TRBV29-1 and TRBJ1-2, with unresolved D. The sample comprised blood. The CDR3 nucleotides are TGCAGCGTTGGGACTACCTATGGCTACACCTTC. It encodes CSVGTTYGYTF.